The 13 T cell receptor beta chains in this list originate from one sample, sequenced in a study of graft-versus-host responses after intestinal transplantation. Generated by immunoSEQ multiplex PCR, the TCRdb table keeps only in-frame clones and is missing some. The profile shows 99,000 or so clones, more than 70% of them singletons. The specimen comprised PBMCs, sampled 255 days after intestinal transplant. These receptors all come from a human patient who received an intestinal transplant, so some T cells may come from the graft donor.

CDR3 sequence: CASSAPGLVDTEAFF. The CDR3, as DNA: TGTGCCAGCAGCGCCCCGGGGTTGGTGGACACTGAAGCTTTCTTT. The chain has TRBV9 and TRBJ1-1; D is undetermined. This CDR3 has 15 residues. Per the germline V gene, CDR1 is SGDLS and CDR2 is YYNGEE. V was pared by 3 bases and J by 3 bases, with 15 bases between.

The genes are TRBV18 and TRBJ1-2; 9 nucleotides line up with TRBD1. Per germline, CDR1 KGHSH and CDR2 LQKENI. The CDR3 is made up of 13 amino acids. V trimming: 3 bases; J trimming: 6 bases; junction bases outside the gene matches: 2. CDR3 amino acids: CASSPRTGDGYTF. The CDR3 DNA is TGTGCCAGCTCACCCCGGACAGGGGATGGCTACACCTTC.

The genes are TRBV5-6 and TRBJ1-2; the match to TRBD1 covers 10 bases. The V gene's germline CDR1 is SGHDT and CDR2 YYEEEE. V shed 2 bases and J 7 bases; nucleotides not matched to a gene: 8. There are 15 residues in the CDR3. CDR3 region: CASSLRDRGARGYTF. The DNA of the CDR3 is TGTGCCAGCAGCTTAAGGGACAGGGGTGCGCGTGGCTACACCTTC.

V usage is TRBV6-1 and J usage is TRBJ2-1; the match to TRBD2 covers 14 bases. V gave up 6 bases and J gave up 6 bases; unmatched junction bases: 4. The germline CDR1 and CDR2 sequences are MNHNS and SASEGT. The CDR3 length is 15 residues. The CDR3 bases are TGTGCCAGCAGCGACGGACTAGCGGGGGGCAATGAGCAGTTCTTC. Translation: CASSDGLAGGNEQFF.

This clone was picked up a small number of times. J is TRBJ2-3 and V is TRBV6-5; TRBD2 matches 12 bases. CDR1 and CDR2 (germline): MNHEY, SVGAGI. V gave up 5 bases and J gave up 5 bases; unmatched junction bases: 5. CDR3 length equals 15 residues. CDR3 DNA sequence: TGTGCCAGCAGTGTCATGACTAGCGGGGGAGATACGCAGTATTTT. This codes for CASSVMTSGGDTQYF.

The sample holds a few counts of this clone. The rearrangement joins TRBV6-5 to TRBJ2-3; 8 bases match TRBD2. CDR1 is MNHEY and CDR2 is SVGAGI in the germline V gene. The CDR3 extends over 16 amino acids. Trimming cost V 4 bases and J 4 bases; bases outside gene matches: 10. The DNA for the CDR3 is TGTGCCAGCAGTTCGTCGAGCGGGAGTGGGGCAGATACGCAGTATTTT. This translates into CASSSSSGSGADTQYF.

The chain's CDR3 is CASSQRGRWAMNTEAFF. For the CDR3, the DNA is TGTGCCAGCAGCCAAAGGGGCAGGTGGGCGATGAACACTGAAGCTTTCTTT. The chain recombines TRBV14 with TRBJ1-1, with a possible D match to TRBD1 (5 bases). The CDR3 length is 17 residues. CDR1 and CDR2 from the germline V gene are SGHDN and FVKESK. The V gene lost 2 bases and the J gene lost 0 bases, with 16 bases spanning the gap.

Comment on this clone: The germline gene is not matched at one end of the junction; a read error may be the cause. This chain joins TRBV2 and TRBJ1-5; no reliable D call. The germline V gene has CDR1 SNHLY and CDR2 FYNNEI. The CDR3 consists of 14 residues. CDR3 amino acids: CASSESRRNQPQHF. For the CDR3, the DNA is TGTGCCAGCAGTGAGTCCAGGCGCAACCAGCCCCAGCATTTT. The full variable domain, completed using reference TRBV2 and TRBJ1-5, is EPEVTQTPSHQVTQMGQEVILRCVPISNHLYFYWYRQILGQKVEFLVSFYNNEISEKSEIFDDQFSVERPDGSNFTLKIRSTKLEDSAMYFCASSESRRNQPQHFGDGTRLSIL.

The V gene is TRBV28, the J gene TRBJ1-4; 10 positions match TRBD1. The CDR3 has 13 residues. The germline V gene has CDR1 MDHEN and CDR2 SYDVKM. V was pared by 7 bases and J by 11 bases, with 7 bases of the junction left unmatched. The CDR3 reads CASTLGQGLKLFF. Here the CDR3 DNA reads TGTGCCAGCACCCTGGGACAGGGGTTGAAACTGTTTTTT.

V usage is TRBV30 and J usage is TRBJ1-1; D perhaps matches TRBD1 (5 bases). V lost 4 bases, J lost 4 bases, and 22 bases lay in between. Germline lookup yields CDR1 GTSNPN and CDR2 SVGIG (reference sequence). The CDR3 length is 16 residues. This CDR3 is CAWIIRVSGPCTEAFF. DNA for the CDR3: TGTGCCTGGATAATTCGGGTGTCGGGGCCGTGCACTGAAGCTTTCTTT.

This chain uses TRBV5-1 with TRBJ2-1, with 9 bases identical to TRBD1. The CDR3 runs 16 residues. The germline V gene encodes CDR1 SGHRS and CDR2 YFSETQ. Trimming at V came to 0 bases and at J to 1 base, leaving 2 bases not matched to a gene. The CDR3 reads CASSLVGTGSYNEQFF. In nucleotides, the CDR3 is TGCGCCAGCAGCTTGGTAGGGACAGGGTCCTACAATGAGCAGTTCTTC. The whole variable domain, remainder taken from reference TRBV5-1 and TRBJ2-1, is KAGVTQTPRYLIKTRGQQVTLSCSPISGHRSVSWYQQTPGQGLQFLFEYFSETQRNKGNFPGRFSGRQFSNSRSEMNVSTLELGDSALYLCASSLVGTGSYNEQFFGPGTRLTVL.

The gene calls are TRBV18 and TRBJ2-5; tentatively, D is TRBD1 (5 bases). With 4 bases removed from V and 4 bases from J, the gap between germline ends came to 13 bases. The V gene's germline CDR1 is KGHSH and CDR2 LQKENI. CDR3 length: 14 amino acids. The CDR3 DNA follows: TGTGCCAGCTCACTCAGGACAATAGGAGAGACCCAGTACTTC. Translated, it gives CASSLRTIGETQYF.

V and J are TRBV18 and TRBJ2-5; perhaps TRBD2 as D (7 bases). The CDR3 totals 14 residues. Germline V CDR1 and CDR2: KGHSH, LQKENI. Trimming left V 2 bases short and J 6 bases short, with 13 bases between. This CDR3 reads CASSPEGGLKTQYF. The CDR3 coding sequence is TGTGCCAGCTCACCAGAGGGGGGGCTGAAGACCCAGTACTTC.